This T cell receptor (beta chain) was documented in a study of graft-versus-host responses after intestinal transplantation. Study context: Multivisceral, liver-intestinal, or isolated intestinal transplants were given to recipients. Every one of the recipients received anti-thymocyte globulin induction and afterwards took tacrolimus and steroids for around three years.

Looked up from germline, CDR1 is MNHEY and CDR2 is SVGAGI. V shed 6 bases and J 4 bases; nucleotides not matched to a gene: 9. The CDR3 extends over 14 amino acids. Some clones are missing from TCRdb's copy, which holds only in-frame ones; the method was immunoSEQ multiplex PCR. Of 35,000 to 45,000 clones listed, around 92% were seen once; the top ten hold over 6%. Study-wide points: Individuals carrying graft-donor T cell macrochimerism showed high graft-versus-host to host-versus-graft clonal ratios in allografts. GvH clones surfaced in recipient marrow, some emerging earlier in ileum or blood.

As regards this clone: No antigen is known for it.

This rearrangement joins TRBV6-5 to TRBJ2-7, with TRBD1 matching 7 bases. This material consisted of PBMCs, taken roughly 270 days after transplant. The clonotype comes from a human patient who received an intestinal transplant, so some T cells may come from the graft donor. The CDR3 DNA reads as TGTGCCAGCAGACCCCGGACAGGAACTTACGAGCAGTACTTC. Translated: CASRPRTGTYEQYF.